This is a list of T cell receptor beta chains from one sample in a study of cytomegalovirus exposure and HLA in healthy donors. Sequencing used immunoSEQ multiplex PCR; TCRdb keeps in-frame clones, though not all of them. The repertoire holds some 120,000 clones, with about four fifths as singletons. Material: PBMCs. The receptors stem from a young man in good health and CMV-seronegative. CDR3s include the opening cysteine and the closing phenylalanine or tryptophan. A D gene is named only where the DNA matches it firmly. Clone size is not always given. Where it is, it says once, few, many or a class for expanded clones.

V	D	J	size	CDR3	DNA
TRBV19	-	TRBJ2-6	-	CASSLNHQGSGANVLTF	TGTGCCAGTAGTTTAAACCACCAGGGCTCTGGGGCCAACGTCCTGACTTTC
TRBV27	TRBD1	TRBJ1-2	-	CASSVQGGYGYTF	TGTGCCAGCAGTGTACAGGGGGGCTATGGCTACACCTTC
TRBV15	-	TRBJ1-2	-	CATSNAGVYGYTF	TGTGCCACCAGCAACGCAGGGGTCTATGGCTACACCTTC
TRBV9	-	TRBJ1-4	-	CASSPRVAAIGEKLFF	TGTGCCAGCAGCCCTCGGGTGGCGGCAATAGGTGAAAAACTGTTTTTT
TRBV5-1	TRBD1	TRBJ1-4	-	CASSHGQGMGTNEKLFF	TGCGCCAGCAGCCACGGACAGGGAATGGGAACTAATGAAAAACTGTTTTTT
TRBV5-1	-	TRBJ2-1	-	CASSLGQEYNEQFF	TGCGCCAGCAGCTTGGGACAGGAGTACAATGAGCAGTTCTTC
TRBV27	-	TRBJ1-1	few	CASRSVTGRTEAFF	TGTGCCAGCAGAAGTGTCACAGGGCGGACTGAAGCTTTCTTT
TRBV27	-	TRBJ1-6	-	CASGRGSGSYNSPLHF	TGTGCCAGCGGAAGAGGGAGCGGGTCCTATAATTCACCCCTCCACTTT
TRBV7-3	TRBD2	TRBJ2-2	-	CASRRYGLAGDTGELFF	TGTGCCAGCAGACGATACGGACTAGCGGGAGACACCGGGGAGCTGTTTTTT
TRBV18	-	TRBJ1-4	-	CASSPSSQTNEKLFF	TGTGCCAGCTCACCGTCATCACAGACTAATGAAAAACTGTTTTTT
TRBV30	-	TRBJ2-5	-	CAWSARETQYF	TGTGCCTGGTCGGCCAGGGAGACCCAGTACTTC
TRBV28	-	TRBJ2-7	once	CASSLADSSYEQYF	TGTGCCAGCAGTTTGGCGGACAGTTCCTACGAGCAGTACTTC
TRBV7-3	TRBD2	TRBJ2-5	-	CASSLNPGTSGMETQYF	TGTGCCAGCAGCTTAAACCCGGGGACTAGCGGGATGGAGACCCAGTACTTC
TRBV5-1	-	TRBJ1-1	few	CASSWTMNTEAFF	TGCGCCAGCAGCTGGACTATGAACACTGAAGCTTTCTTT
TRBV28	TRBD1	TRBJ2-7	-	CASSLNRGQSDEQYF	TGTGCCAGCAGTCTAAACAGGGGGCAATCGGACGAGCAGTACTTC
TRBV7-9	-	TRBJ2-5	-	CASRNPAAEETQYF	TGTGCCAGCAGGAATCCGGCGGCGGAAGAGACCCAGTACTTC
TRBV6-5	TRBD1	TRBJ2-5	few	CASSHRGETQYF	TGTGCCAGCAGCCACAGGGGAGAGACCCAGTACTTC